The clone carrying this TCR beta chain has just a few counts. Its antigen is undetermined. This sample stems from a study of T-cell memory formation after mild COVID-19. After 5'RACE with constant-segment primers, TCR alpha and TCR beta cDNA libraries carrying sample barcodes and UMIs were obtained. TCRdb ran MiXCR on the 5' RACE reads and lists one entry per CDR3 protein. The sample has just under 350,000 distinct CDR3 sequences; over 10% are singletons. Per the germline V gene, CDR1 is SGHTA and CDR2 is FQGNSA. Trimming removed 3 bases at V and 0 bases at J, with 6 bases between. The CDR3 covers 13 residues. Study results and limitations: CD4/CD8 balance held among clones contracting day 15 to 85, and later expanders leaned CD4+.

The sequence was obtained from a man aged 18-30 years who had mild COVID-19 (a few samples of this study predate the infection). Cell type and time point are not known. Material: PBMCs or a T cell subset sorted from them (not recorded which). V and J are TRBV7-2 and TRBJ2-7; D not certain. CDR3 protein: CASSLISSYEQYF. The CDR3 coding sequence is TGTGCCAGCAGCTTGATAAGCTCCTACGAGCAGTACTTC.